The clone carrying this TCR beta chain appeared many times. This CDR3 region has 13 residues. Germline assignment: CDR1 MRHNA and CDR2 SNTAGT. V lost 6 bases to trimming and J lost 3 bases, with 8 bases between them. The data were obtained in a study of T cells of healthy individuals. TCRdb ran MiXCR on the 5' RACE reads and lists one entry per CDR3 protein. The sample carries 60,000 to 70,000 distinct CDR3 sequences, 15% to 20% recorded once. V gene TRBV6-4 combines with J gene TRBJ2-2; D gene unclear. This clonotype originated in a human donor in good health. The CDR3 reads CASRKRDTGELFF. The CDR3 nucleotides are TGTGCCAGCAGAAAACGGGACACCGGGGAGCTGTTTTTT.